This T cell receptor beta chain was identified in a study of blood T cell repertoires in COVID-19. Study details: Whether acute or convalescent, the COVID-19 samples came from the United States, Italy and Spain. In each case, the material was cDNA or gDNA derived from T cells, B-cell-depleted T cells, or PBMCs.

This CDR3 is built from 16 residues. Trimming took off 1 base at V and 2 bases at J, with 12 bases between the two ends. CDR1 is SGHTA and CDR2 is FQGTGA in the germline V gene. Authors' methods: Scientists estimated how many nucleated cells there were by amplifying reference gene primers. Some clones are missing from TCRdb's copy, which holds only in-frame ones; the method was immunoSEQ multiplex PCR. V, J and clone size derive from that table, while D and trimming were established from the DNA sequence. The sample shows approximately 180,000 clones, 80% to 90% of them seen only once. The rearrangement joins TRBV7-3 to TRBJ1-3; D possibly corresponds to TRBD1 (6 bases). Sequencing was done on a sample of peripheral blood. This TCR was recovered from a man between 60 and 75 years old with acute or convalescent COVID-19. CDR3 region: CASSLNPTGTGNTIYF. In DNA, the CDR3 is TGTGCCAGCAGCTTAAACCCGACAGGAACTGGAAACACCATATATTTT.